This TCR beta chain was recorded in a study of OX40 agonist ivuxolimab in advanced cancers. Study-level background: Ivuxolimab, an antibody that agonizes OX40 (CD134), was administered to the patients.

The germline gives CDR1 LNHNV, CDR2 YYDKDF (reference sequence). The CDR3 length is 14 residues. The ends were cut back, 1 base at V and 2 bases at J, with 9 bases in the middle. General study results and limits: Partial responders at 0.1-3.0 mg/kg had among the lowest clonal expansion. Within 6 weeks, CD4+ and CD8+ blood T cells expanded clonally at 0.1 to 3.0 mg/kg. Among T cells, CD8+ cells averaged more expanded clones than CD4+ cells.

The repertoire was sequenced with immunoSEQ multiplex PCR; TCRdb's copy has only in-frame clones and lacks some. The sample consists of tens of thousands of clones, nearly 90% of them appearing once. Regarding this clone: Its antigen is unidentified.

The specimen comprised CD4+ or CD8+ T cells sorted from blood, sampled in a trial of the OX40 agonist ivuxolimab. The receptor was isolated from an adult with an advanced solid tumor such as melanoma, head and neck, liver or kidney cancer. The J gene is TRBJ2-7, the V gene TRBV15, with D unclear. This CDR3 reads CATSRAPVTYEQYF. The CDR3 nucleotides read TGTGCCACCAGCAGAGCTCCGGTGACCTACGAGCAGTACTTC.